Shown below are 17 T cell receptor beta chains from a single sample sequenced in a study of OX40 agonist ivuxolimab in advanced cancers. Assay used: immunoSEQ multiplex PCR; TCRdb lists only in-frame clones, some missing. This sample yields roughly 34,000 clones, of which approximately 91% are seen a single time; around 4.2% belongs to the top ten. The specimen was CD4+ or CD8+ T cells sorted from blood, collected in a trial of the OX40 agonist ivuxolimab. These TCRs come from an adult with an advanced solid tumor such as melanoma, head and neck, liver or kidney cancer.

The V gene is TRBV2, the J gene TRBJ2-1; D might be TRBD2 (6 bases). The CDR3 has 15 residues. Germline CDR1 is SNHLY and CDR2 is FYNNEI. Trimming left V 6 bases short and J 3 bases short, with 15 bases between. The CDR3 loop is CASSGDSAFYNEQFF. The CDR3, as DNA: TGTGCCAGCAGCGGGGACTCCGCCTTCTACAATGAGCAGTTCTTC. Filled out from reference TRBV2 and TRBJ2-1, the complete variable domain reads EPEVTQTPSHQVTQMGQEVILRCVPISNHLYFYWYRQILGQKVEFLVSFYNNEISEKSEIFDDQFSVERPDGSNFTLKIRSTKLEDSAMYFCASSGDSAFYNEQFFGPGTRLTVL.

The CDR3 DNA follows: TGCGCCAGCAGCCTTAGCGCGGGGGGGGCCACAGATACGCAGTATTTT. Translating gives CASSLSAGGATDTQYF. This chain connects TRBV4-3 to TRBJ2-3, with 9 bases matching TRBD2. V lost 4 bases, J lost 2 bases, and 7 bases stayed unmatched. Germline loops: CDR1 LGHNA, CDR2 YSLEER. This CDR3 has 16 amino acids.

The genes are TRBV7-6 and TRBJ1-4, with 9 bases fitting TRBD1. Germline CDR1 SGHVS, CDR2 FNYEAQ. The CDR3 runs 16 residues. Trimming at V came to 5 bases and at J to 7 bases, leaving 11 bases not matched to a gene. The CDR3 reads CASSQWGQGMGEKLFF. The CDR3 DNA reads TGTGCCAGCAGCCAATGGGGACAGGGAATGGGTGAAAAACTGTTTTTT.

V gene TRBV10-3 combines with J gene TRBJ2-7, with TRBD2 matching over 8 bases. The CDR3 spans 14 residues. V was clipped by 9 bases and J by 2 bases; unmatched bases: 9. Germline CDR1 and CDR2: ENHRY and SYGVKD. The CDR3 DNA follows: TGTGCCATTAGGAACGGGGGGGATGCCTACGAGCAGTACTTC. This translates into CAIRNGGDAYEQYF.

V gene TRBV7-9 combines with J gene TRBJ1-1, with D perhaps TRBD1 (6 bases). The CDR3 length is 14 residues. The germline V gene has CDR1 SEHNR and CDR2 FQNEAQ (reference sequence). V was shortened by 6 bases and J by 4 bases, with 15 bases between the two germline ends. CDR3 sequence: CASRSLGGITEAFF. The CDR3 coding sequence is TGTGCCAGCAGGTCTTTGGGGGGCATCACTGAAGCTTTCTTT.

The CDR3 DNA follows: TGTGCCAGCAGCTTGGGATTGGAGACGTCGAACACCGGGGAGCTGTTTTTT. Amino acids: CASSLGLETSNTGELFF. J is TRBJ2-2 and V is TRBV5-4, with D unresolved. Per the germline V gene, CDR1 is SGHNT and CDR2 is YYREEE (reference sequence). V was trimmed by 0 bases and J by 0 bases, leaving 12 bases between them. There are 17 residues in the CDR3.

The chain couples TRBV19 to TRBJ1-5; TRBD1 agrees at 7 bases. Germline V CDR1 and CDR2: LNHDA, SQIVND (reference sequence). The ends lost 7 bases at V and 6 bases at J; junction bases unmatched: 9. There are 14 residues in the CDR3. The CDR3 DNA reads TGTGCCAGTACCGAGGGACAGAAGCCTCAGCCCCAGCATTTT. Translating gives CASTEGQKPQPQHF. The variable domain in full, completed from reference TRBV19 and TRBJ1-5, reads DGGITQSPKYLFRKEGQNVTLSCEQNLNHDAMYWYRQDPGQGLRLIYYSQIVNDFQKGDIAEGYSVSREKKESFPLTVTSAQKNPTAFYLCASTEGQKPQPQHFGDGTRLSIL.

The sample holds one count of this clone. The chain employs TRBV2 and TRBJ1-4; 11 bases agree with TRBD1. The CDR3 is made up of 13 amino acids. Germline loops: CDR1 SNHLY, CDR2 FYNNEI. Unmatched junction bases numbered 1, after V lost 5 bases and J lost 8 bases. CDR3 nucleotides: TGTGCCAGCAGTCGGACAGGGGGCGAAAAACTGTTTTTT. Translating gives CASSRTGGEKLFF.

The V gene is TRBV6-1, the J gene TRBJ2-7; D is uncertain. The germline V gene encodes CDR1 MNHNS and CDR2 SASEGT. V was cut by 2 bases and J by 2 bases, with 10 bases left in between. The CDR3 is 14 residues long. The CDR3 spells CASSELQEPYEQYF. CDR3 bases: TGTGCCAGCAGTGAACTCCAGGAACCCTACGAGCAGTACTTC.

V usage is TRBV11-2 and J usage is TRBJ2-5; a weak D match, TRBD2 (6 bases). This CDR3 contains 13 residues. The germline V gene encodes CDR1 SGHAT and CDR2 FQNNGV. Trimming cost V 3 bases and J 5 bases, with 10 bases left between them. CDR3 bases: TGTGCCAGCAGCTTCGGAGGGAGGGAGACCCAGTACTTC. It specifies CASSFGGRETQYF.

V usage is TRBV30 and J usage is TRBJ2-7, with TRBD2 identical over 12 bases. After removal of 3 bases from V and 4 bases from J, the junction contained 4 bases not matched to a gene. The V gene's germline CDR1 is GTSNPN and CDR2 SVGIG (reference sequence). The CDR3 totals 14 residues. The CDR3 sequence is CAWSASGGAYEQYF. The CDR3 DNA follows: TGTGCCTGGAGCGCTAGCGGGGGGGCTTACGAGCAGTACTTC.

The chain carries TRBV29-1 and TRBJ2-5; 11 nucleotides match TRBD1. Germline V gene data show CDR1 as SQVTM and CDR2 as ANQGSEA. V trimming: 8 bases; J trimming: 2 bases; junction bases outside the gene matches: 7. This CDR3 spans 14 amino acids. The CDR3 coding sequence is TGCAGCACGAGGACAGGGGGCCCACAAGAGACCCAGTACTTC. This translates into CSTRTGGPQETQYF.

The gene calls are TRBV6-5 and TRBJ1-1, with 7 bases lining up with TRBD1. Trimming removed 6 bases from V and 4 bases from J; junction bases left unmatched: 2. CDR3 length equals 12 residues. Germline assignment: CDR1 MNHEY and CDR2 SVGAGI. The CDR3 DNA follows: TGTGCCAGCAGAACAGGGGCCACTGAAGCTTTCTTT. It codes for CASRTGATEAFF.

CDR3: CASSISPGVAGELFF. The CDR3 bases are TGTGCCAGTAGTATAAGCCCCGGTGTAGCCGGGGAGCTGTTTTTT. This chain joins TRBV19 and TRBJ2-2; D is unresolved. This CDR3 region has 15 residues. Germline assignment: CDR1 LNHDA and CDR2 SQIVND (reference sequence). V was clipped by 2 bases and J by 6 bases, with 13 bases between them.

The chain is built from TRBV4-3 and TRBJ2-1, with 7 bases identical to TRBD1. CDR1 and CDR2 from the germline V gene are LGHNA and YSLEER. This CDR3 spans 15 amino acids. V lost 0 bases and J lost 10; bases outside the gene matches: 9. The CDR3 DNA follows: TGCGCCAGCAGCCAAGATCGCGAAAGGGGGCGAGAGCAGTTCTTC. It translates to CASSQDRERGREQFF.

The rearrangement uses TRBV11-3 and TRBJ2-2; no clear D. The CDR3 covers 12 residues. The V end lost 4 bases, the J end lost 3 bases, and 3 bases lay between the germline ends. CDR1 is SGHNT, CDR2 YENEEA, per germline. For the CDR3, the DNA is TGTGCCAGCAGCTACCACACCGGGGAGCTGTTTTTT. Its translation is CASSYHTGELFF. The whole variable domain, filled in from reference TRBV11-3 and TRBJ2-2, reads EAGVVQSPRYKIIEKKQPVAFWCNPISGHNTLYWYLQNLGQGPELLIRYENEEAVDDSQLPKDRFSAERLKGVDSTLKIQPAELGDSAVYLCASSYHTGELFFGEGSRLTVL.

This chain joins TRBV15 and TRBJ2-3, with TRBD1 identical over 9 bases. Germline CDR1 reads LNHNV; CDR2 reads YYDKDF (reference sequence). V shed 5 bases, J shed 1 base, and the junction held 4 bases outside the gene matches. CDR3 length equals 15 residues. CDR3: CATSRDRVGTDTQYF. The CDR3 bases are TGTGCCACCAGCCGGGACAGGGTGGGCACAGATACGCAGTATTTT.